These 32 T cell receptor beta chains came from one sample sequenced in a study of regulatory T cells in long-lasting Graves disease. As for time point: newly diagnosed GD, antithyroid drugs for less than 3 months. PBMC RNA served as the TCR library source. The TCR beta library used iRepertoire HTBI primers with Arm-PCR amplification of CDR3. TCRdb called the multiplex PCR reads again in MiXCR, with one record for every CDR3 protein. There are some 400,000 distinct CDR3 sequences in the sample; around 14% occur only once, and 16% lies in the top ten. These data were also filed under a second study, of T cells in Graves' hyperthyroidism and ophthalmopathy.

The material sequenced was peripheral blood mononuclear cells (PBMCs), taken at new diagnosis, from a patient treated with antithyroid drugs. Receptors were obtained from a woman in her twenties or thirties with Graves disease.

A note on this clonotype: One base away lies a much larger clone, so this may be a sequencing read error. The chain uses TRBV12-3 or TRBV12-4 and TRBJ2-7; TRBD2 is a possible D gene (5 bases). CDR3 length: 14 amino acids. Trimming took 4 bases from V and 7 from J, leaving 17 bases between them. The DNA for the CDR3 is TGTGCCAGCAGTTCCACTAGTCCGGGTAATGAGCAGTACTTC. It encodes CASSSTSPGNEQYF.

This clonotype was seen only a few times. DNA of the CDR3: TGTGCCAGCAGTCCCTCTTACTTTCAAGAGACCCAGTACTTC. It codes for CASSPSYFQETQYF. The chain uses TRBV12-3 or TRBV12-4 and TRBJ2-5, with no clear D. V was shortened by 5 bases and J by 2 bases, with 12 bases between the two germline ends. The CDR3 has 14 residues.

The rearrangement links TRBV9 to TRBJ1-2; perhaps TRBD1 as D (5 bases). Trimming took off 3 bases at V and 6 bases at J, with 9 bases between the two ends. The germline V gene has CDR1 SGDLS and CDR2 YYNGEE. The CDR3 sequence is 12 residues long. The CDR3 reads CASSEGENGYTF. CDR3 nucleotides: TGTGCCAGCAGCGAAGGGGAAAATGGCTACACCTTC.

This chain connects TRBV7-3 to TRBJ2-3; D not certain. Trimming left V 0 bases short and J 4 bases short, with 8 bases between. The CDR3 length is 14 residues. Germline V lookup: CDR1 SGHTA, CDR2 FQGTGA. The CDR3 here is CASSLTGSPDTQYF. CDR3 nucleotides: TGTGCCAGCAGCTTAACGGGATCTCCAGATACGCAGTATTTT. Complete variable domain (other parts from reference TRBV7-3 and TRBJ2-3): GAGVSQTPSNKVTEKGKYVELRCDPISGHTALYWYRQSLGQGPEFLIYFQGTGAADDSGLPNDRFFAVRPEGSVSTLKIQRTERGDSAVYLCASSLTGSPDTQYFGPGTRLTVL.

This clonotype was seen only a few times. This chain connects TRBV12-3 or TRBV12-4 to TRBJ2-1; 8 positions agree with TRBD2. The CDR3 runs to 13 residues. With V trimmed by 5 bases and J by 12 bases, 9 bases remained unmatched. The CDR3 bases are TGTGCCAGCAGTCCCGGGCCGGCGGGGGGGCAGTTCTTC. Translation: CASSPGPAGGQFF.

This clonotype came up many times. The DNA of the CDR3 is TGTGCCAGCAGCCCGGACTATTTCGAGCAGTACTTC. Translation: CASSPDYFEQYF. This rearrangement joins TRBV7-9 to TRBJ2-7; D possibly corresponds to TRBD2 (6 bases). This CDR3 is built from 12 residues. Germline CDR1 SEHNR, CDR2 FQNEAQ (reference sequence). The ends were cut back, 5 bases at V and 6 bases at J, with 11 bases in the middle. Full variable domain (remainder filled in from reference TRBV7-9 and TRBJ2-7): DTGVSQNPRHKITKRGQNVTFRCDPISEHNRLYWYRQTLGQGPEFLTYFQNEAQLEKSRLLSDRFSAERPKGSFSTLEIQRTEQGDSAMYLCASSPDYFEQYFGPGTRLTVT.

The sample holds many counts of this clonotype. The chain uses TRBV18 and TRBJ1-1; D remains ambiguous. CDR1 is KGHSH and CDR2 is LQKENI in the germline V gene. The CDR3 consists of 14 residues. V dropped 2 bases and J dropped 0 bases, with 7 bases sitting between them. The CDR3 DNA reads as TGTGCCAGCTCACCAACAGCGGTGAACACTGAAGCTTTCTTT. Translating it yields CASSPTAVNTEAFF.

This clonotype was detected only a few times. This sequence may be a read error, since a much larger clone differs from it by one base. The chain uses TRBV30 and TRBJ1-1; no reliable D call. Germline-derived CDR1 and CDR2 are GTSNPN and SVGIG (reference sequence). Trimming stripped 2 bases from V and 4 bases from J, with 14 bases between. The CDR3 is 14 amino acids. The CDR3 nucleotides read TGTGCCTGGAGTCGCCCTGGGATGATCACTGAAGCTTTCTTT. The encoded protein is CAWSRPGMITEAFF.

Many counts were recorded for this clonotype. The chain carries TRBV19 and TRBJ1-1; TRBD1 matches 8 bases. Germline CDR1 is LNHDA and CDR2 is SQIVND (reference sequence). Trimming took 6 bases from V and 2 from J; bases not matched to a gene: 2. This CDR3 spans 13 amino acids. The CDR3 DNA sequence: TGTGCCAGTAGGACAGGGGCTAACACTGAAGCTTTCTTT. Its protein product is CASRTGANTEAFF.

V gene TRBV2 combines with J gene TRBJ2-7; D may match TRBD1 or TRBD2 (6 bases each). Per germline, CDR1 SNHLY and CDR2 FYNNEI. Trimming cost V 3 bases and J 5 bases, with 14 bases left between them. This CDR3 has 14 amino acids. CDR3: CASSDPPRGDEQYF. CDR3 coding DNA: TGTGCCAGCAGTGACCCCCCGAGGGGGGACGAGCAGTACTTC.

With respect to this clonotype: With a much larger clone just one base away, this may be a read error. V gene TRBV7-3 combines with J gene TRBJ1-3; a possible D gene is TRBD1 (6 bases). V was pared by 2 bases and J by 2 bases, with 16 bases between. This CDR3 comprises 17 residues. The V gene's germline CDR1 is SGHTA and CDR2 FQGTGA. CDR3 nucleotides: TGTGCCAGCAGCTTATCGGGACACAGGTCTCCTGGAAACACCATATATTTT. Its translation is CASSLSGHRSPGNTIYF.

Turning to this clonotype: A junction boundary mismatches the germline segment, possibly from a read error. CDR3: CASQDRAELFF. CDR3 bases: TGTGCCAGTCAAGACAGGGCCGAGCTGTTCTTC. This sequence joins TRBV19 and TRBJ2-1, with TRBD1 matching 7 bases. The CDR3 has 11 amino acids. The germline V gene encodes CDR1 LNHDA and CDR2 SQIVND (reference sequence).

V is TRBV20-1 and J is TRBJ2-3; unclear D gene. V lost 3 bases and J 4 bases, leaving 14 bases between the germline ends. Germline CDR1 is DFQATT and CDR2 is SNEGSKA (reference sequence). The CDR3 is 14 amino acids. CDR3 nucleotides: TGCAGTGCTAGTGGTCGGCATGGGGCAGATACGCAGTATTTT. Amino acid sequence: CSASGRHGADTQYF.

This clonotype appeared many times. This chain links TRBV7-9 with TRBJ2-3; a weak D match, TRBD2 (6 bases). Germline CDR1 is SEHNR and CDR2 is FQNEAQ (reference sequence). The CDR3 runs to 12 residues. The CDR3 DNA is TGTGTCTTCGGGGAGGCCATAGATACGCAGTATTTT. Translated: CVFGEAIDTQYF.

This clonotype came up a few times. The chain recombines TRBV10-3 with TRBJ2-5, with 9 positions matching TRBD2. V lost 2 bases to trimming and J lost 4 bases; unmatched junction nucleotides: 8. CDR1 and CDR2 (germline): ENHRY, SYGVKD. The CDR3 loop spans 16 amino acids. This CDR3 reads CAISEGGVLAGETQYF. In DNA, the CDR3 is TGTGCCATCAGTGAGGGTGGCGTACTAGCGGGAGAGACCCAGTACTTC.

This clonotype was detected many times. The chain combines TRBV3-1 with TRBJ1-5; possible D gene TRBD1, 6 bases. CDR3 length equals 15 residues. Germline CDR1 and CDR2: LGHDT and YNNKEL (reference sequence). Between the trimmed V and J ends, which lost 0 bases and 6 bases, there was a span of 12 bases. The CDR3 DNA reads as TGTGCCAGCAGCCAAGACCAGGGGCCGGGTCAGCCCCAGCATTTT. Translated, it gives CASSQDQGPGQPQHF.

This clonotype was recorded many times. This sequence joins TRBV6-1 and TRBJ1-2, with D possibly matching TRBD1 (6 bases). The V gene lost 7 bases and the J gene lost 0 bases, with 15 bases spanning the gap. CDR3 length equals 15 residues. The germline CDR1 and CDR2 sequences are MNHNS and SASEGT. CDR3 in DNA: TGTGCCAGCATTCCAAGGACAGCAACTAACTATGGCTACACCTTC. Translation: CASIPRTATNYGYTF.

The V and J genes are TRBV5-1 and TRBJ1-6; D not certain. Trimming pared 1 base from V and 7 bases from J, leaving 6 bases between. The germline V gene encodes CDR1 SGHRS and CDR2 YFSETQ. The CDR3 contains 13 residues. CDR3 nucleotides: TGCGCCAGCAGCTTGTCAGAAAATTCACCCCTCCACTTT. Protein product: CASSLSENSPLHF.

In this sample, this clonotype turned up many times. A read error may account for a junction end that differs from germline. V is TRBV11-3 and J is TRBJ2-1; D uncertain. Per germline, CDR1 SGHNT and CDR2 YENEEA. The CDR3 spans 12 residues. The CDR3 is CASSLDTNEQLF. For the CDR3, the DNA is TGTGCCAGCAGCTTAGATACTAATGAGCAGCTCTTC.

In this sample, this clonotype turned up a few times. The chain recombines TRBV20-1 with TRBJ2-4; the D gene is possibly TRBD2 (5 bases). The CDR3 has 14 residues. The germline V and J ends were trimmed by 3 bases and 0 bases, with 9 bases remaining between them. CDR1 is DFQATT, CDR2 SNEGSKA, per germline (reference sequence). CDR3 residues: CSARGGLAKNIQYF. CDR3 coding DNA: TGCAGTGCTAGGGGTGGACTAGCCAAAAACATTCAGTACTTC.

This clonotype was seen many times. The chain links TRBV5-5 to TRBJ2-5; D uncertain. V was trimmed by 4 bases and J by 5 bases, leaving 9 bases between them. CDR3 length: 12 residues. Germline assignment: CDR1 SGHKS and CDR2 YYEKEE (reference sequence). The CDR3 loop is CASSTSRETQYF. As DNA, the CDR3 is TGTGCCAGCAGCACCTCAAGGGAGACCCAGTACTTC.

A remark on this clonotype: A much larger clone sits a single nucleotide away, making a read error possible. The chain recombines TRBV7-2 with TRBJ2-7; the D is unclear. CDR3 length: 12 residues. Germline V CDR1 and CDR2: SGHTA, FQGNSA. V was shortened by 0 bases and J by 4 bases, with 4 bases between the two germline ends. This CDR3 is CASSLARYEQYF. The DNA of the CDR3 is TGTGCCAGCAGCTTAGCCCGGTACGAGCAGTACTTC. The variable domain in full, completed from reference TRBV7-2 and TRBJ2-7, reads GAGVSQSPSNKVTEKGKDVELRCDPISGHTALYWYRQSLGQGLEFLIYFQGNSAPDKSGLPSDRFSAERTGGSVSTLTIQRTQQEDSAVYLCASSLARYEQYFGPGTRLTVT.

This chain connects TRBV7-9 to TRBJ2-7; a weak D match, TRBD1 (5 bases). The CDR3 sequence is 13 residues long. CDR1 is SEHNR and CDR2 is FQNEAQ in the germline V gene (reference sequence). Trimming stripped 2 bases from V and 3 bases from J, with 8 bases between. The CDR3 DNA sequence: TGTGCCAGCAGCTTACATCAGGGCTACGAGCAGTACTTC. Translation: CASSLHQGYEQYF.

This clonotype was recorded at least ten times. For the CDR3, the DNA is TGTGCCAGCAGTTCTAGAGTGAGCGGGGCGAGCTCCTACAATGAGCAGTTCTTC. Protein: CASSSRVSGASSYNEQFF. The chain combines TRBV27 with TRBJ2-1; 7 nucleotides align to TRBD2. The CDR3 consists of 18 residues. Per germline, CDR1 MNHEY and CDR2 SMNVEV (reference sequence). J was trimmed by 0 bases and V by 4 bases; bases with no gene match: 12.

This clonotype was observed at least ten times. The chain recombines TRBV27 with TRBJ2-1; D is uncertain. The V gene lost 6 bases and the J gene lost 5 bases, with 8 bases spanning the gap. The CDR3 contains 12 residues. Per germline, CDR1 MNHEY and CDR2 SMNVEV (reference sequence). The CDR3 loop is CASRATHNEQFF. CDR3 coding DNA: TGTGCCAGCAGGGCTACGCACAATGAGCAGTTCTTC.

This clonotype showed up many times. Here the CDR3 DNA reads TGCAGTGTCCCCGAGGGGGATCGGCATGAGCAGTTCTTC. Encoded protein: CSVPEGDRHEQFF. The chain couples TRBV20-1 to TRBJ2-1; possibly TRBD1 for D (6 bases). In germline, CDR1 is DFQATT, CDR2 SNEGSKA (reference sequence). The CDR3 runs 13 residues. V lost 7 bases and J 8 bases, leaving 18 bases between the germline ends.

A remark on this clonotype: This sequence may be a read error, since a much larger clone differs from it by one base. The rearrangement uses TRBV6-2 or TRBV6-3 and TRBJ2-3, with 8 positions matching TRBD2. This CDR3 spans 13 amino acids. Looked up from germline, CDR1 is MNHEY and CDR2 is SVGEGT. Losses at the gene ends were 5 bases for V and 6 bases for J; bases not matched to a gene: 4. DNA for the CDR3: TGTGCCAGCAGTATAGCGGGGCCGGATACGCAGTATTTT. Residues: CASSIAGPDTQYF.

V usage is TRBV6-2 or TRBV6-3 and J usage is TRBJ1-3; 9 nucleotides align to TRBD1. There are 16 residues in the CDR3. V was clipped by 6 bases and J by 2 bases; unmatched bases: 8. Germline values: CDR1 MNHEY, CDR2 SVGEGT. Here the CDR3 reads CASSRDRAAPGNTIYF. In DNA form, the CDR3 reads TGTGCCAGCAGCCGGGACAGGGCCGCCCCTGGAAACACCATATATTTT.

Many counts were recorded for this clonotype. Written as DNA, the CDR3 is TGTGCCAGCAGCCTAAGGATTTCAGGCAATGAGCAGTTCTTC. This sequence encodes CASSLRISGNEQFF. The chain uses TRBV7-6 and TRBJ2-1, with D unclear. V was pared by 5 bases and J by 6 bases, with 14 bases between. There are 14 residues in the CDR3. Germline lookup yields CDR1 SGHVS and CDR2 FNYEAQ.

CDR3 sequence (DNA): TGTGCCAGCAGTCAAGGCAGAAGCTATGGCTACACCTTC. This codes for CASSQGRSYGYTF. The chain couples TRBV28 to TRBJ1-2, with unresolved D. CDR1 and CDR2 (germline): MDHEN, SYDVKM. Trimming cost V 5 bases and J 4 bases, with 11 bases left between them. The CDR3 has 13 residues.

This clonotype was seen at least ten times. The chain joins TRBV3-1 to TRBJ1-6; D gene ambiguous. The V gene's germline CDR1 is LGHDT and CDR2 YNNKEL (reference sequence). This CDR3 contains 16 residues. Trimming shortened V by 0 bases and J by 7 bases, and 13 bases separated the two germline ends. The CDR3 sequence: CASSQDLRGGNSPLHF. CDR3 coding DNA: TGTGCCAGCAGCCAAGATTTACGGGGTGGGAATTCACCCCTCCACTTT.

This clonotype was detected ten times or more. J is TRBJ2-5 and V is TRBV20-1; D may match TRBD1 or TRBD2 (5 bases each). The CDR3 is 13 residues long. V was shortened by 3 bases and J by 7 bases, with 15 bases between the two germline ends. CDR1 and CDR2 from the germline V gene are DFQATT and SNEGSKA (reference sequence). CDR3 residues: CSASEPGRSTQYF. The CDR3 DNA follows: TGCAGTGCTAGTGAACCGGGACGCTCGACCCAGTACTTC.